The T cell receptor (beta chain) under discussion was sequenced for a study of cytomegalovirus exposure and HLA in healthy donors. As for the study in general: An early data release held 79 million or so unique TCRs from HLA-typed donors. Study-wide points: Roughly uniform sequencing depth across donors was assumed, possibly incorrectly. Later on, an analysis found that several of the most significant clusters appeared to be linked to common viral pathogens, which included parvovirus B19.

In the PCR, 60 Vbeta and 13 Jbeta primers were used. Profiling relied on immunoSEQ multiplex PCR, and the TCRdb table lists in-frame clones only, not all of them. This repertoire shows more than 95,000 clones, approximately 11% found once; its top ten account for roughly 16%. Germline V gene data show CDR1 as MNHEY and CDR2 as SVGAGI. This CDR3 spans 13 amino acids. As regards this clone: Antigen specificity is unknown. An end of the junction does not agree with germline; a read error may underlie this.

Input material: PBMCs. The receptor was derived from a man aged 35 to 55 in good health and CMV-seropositive. The V and J genes are TRBV6-5 and TRBJ1-2; D remains ambiguous. The CDR3 protein is CARSYPGSYGYTF. The CDR3 DNA follows: TGTGCCAGAAGTTACCCGGGGAGCTATGGCTACACCTTC.